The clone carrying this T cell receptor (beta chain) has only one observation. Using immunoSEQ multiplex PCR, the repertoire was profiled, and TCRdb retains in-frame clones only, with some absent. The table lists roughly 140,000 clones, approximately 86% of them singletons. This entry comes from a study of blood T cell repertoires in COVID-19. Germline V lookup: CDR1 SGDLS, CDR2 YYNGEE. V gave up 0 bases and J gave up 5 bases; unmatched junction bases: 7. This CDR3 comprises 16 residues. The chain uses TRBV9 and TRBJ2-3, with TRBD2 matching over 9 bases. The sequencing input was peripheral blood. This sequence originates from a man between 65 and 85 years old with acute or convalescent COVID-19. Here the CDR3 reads CASSVGLAGVEDTQYF. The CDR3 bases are TGTGCCAGCAGCGTAGGATTAGCGGGAGTCGAAGATACGCAGTATTTT.